The next 21 T cell receptor beta chains were all read from a single sample in a study of blood T cell repertoires in COVID-19. Profiled with immunoSEQ multiplex PCR; TCRdb holds only in-frame clones, not every one. Of around 94,000 clones listed, 70% to 90% were seen once; the top ten hold 3%. What was sequenced was peripheral blood. Source of these receptors: a man aged 50-59 years with active or convalescent COVID-19.

The J gene is TRBJ1-3, the V gene TRBV7-2; maybe TRBD1 (5 bases). This CDR3 contains 16 residues. Germline values: CDR1 SGHTA, CDR2 FQGNSA. V was pared by 3 bases and J by 0 bases, with 12 bases between. The CDR3 sequence is CASSLMGGGSGNTIYF. The CDR3 nucleotides read TGTGCCAGCAGCTTGATGGGGGGAGGCTCTGGAAACACCATATATTTT.

The chain carries TRBV7-8 and TRBJ2-1, with a possible D match to TRBD1 (6 bases). Trimming stripped 0 bases from V and 7 bases from J, with 16 bases between. CDR1 and CDR2 from the germline V gene are SGHVS and FQNEAQ. The CDR3 length is 16 residues. In DNA form, the CDR3 reads TGTGCCAGCAGCTTAGCGCCTCGGGGCAGGGGAAATGAGCAGTTCTTC. Encoded protein: CASSLAPRGRGNEQFF.

The rearrangement joins TRBV7-8 to TRBJ2-7; 10 positions match TRBD1. The CDR3 spans 16 residues. Germline V gene lookup returns CDR1 SGHVS and CDR2 FQNEAQ. Trimming at V came to 2 bases and at J to 5 bases, leaving 9 bases not matched to a gene. The chain's CDR3 is CASSLRETGGGHEQYF. Here the CDR3 DNA reads TGTGCCAGCAGCTTAAGGGAGACAGGGGGCGGCCACGAGCAGTACTTC.

The CDR3 region has the DNA TGTGCCAGCAGTTACGGACACCTAACCTACGAGCAGTACTTC. The encoded protein is CASSYGHLTYEQYF. J is TRBJ2-7 and V is TRBV6-2 or TRBV6-3, with D possibly TRBD1 on 5 matching bases. Trimming pared 2 bases from V and 2 bases from J, leaving 10 bases between. The CDR3 is made up of 14 amino acids. Germline lookup yields CDR1 MNHEY and CDR2 SVGEGT.

The rearrangement joins TRBV6-6 to TRBJ2-1, with a tentative D call TRBD2 (6 bases). CDR3 size: 14 residues. Germline V CDR1 and CDR2: MNHNY, SVGAGI (reference sequence). Trimming took off 10 bases at V and 0 bases at J, with 13 bases between the two ends. Here the CDR3 DNA reads TGTGCCACCGGGGGTGCCAGCTCCTACAATGAGCAGTTCTTC. Translating gives CATGGASSYNEQFF.

V is TRBV20-1 and J is TRBJ1-4, with D possibly TRBD1 on 6 matching bases. CDR1 DFQATT and CDR2 SNEGSKA come from the germline V gene (reference sequence). This CDR3 has 15 residues. The germline V and J ends were trimmed by 3 bases and 7 bases, with 18 bases remaining between them. The CDR3 reads CSASGGQGIFEKLFF. The CDR3 coding sequence is TGCAGTGCTAGTGGGGGGCAGGGGATTTTTGAAAAACTGTTTTTT.

The rearrangement joins TRBV15 to TRBJ1-4; 9 nucleotides match TRBD1. The CDR3 sequence is 16 residues long. The germline V gene encodes CDR1 LNHNV and CDR2 YYDKDF (reference sequence). Trimming at V came to 0 bases and at J to 7 bases, leaving 6 bases not matched to a gene. The CDR3 loop is CATSRDVAQGAEKLFF. CDR3 nucleotides: TGTGCCACCAGCAGAGATGTAGCACAGGGGGCTGAAAAACTGTTTTTT. Full variable domain (rest looked up from reference TRBV15 and TRBJ1-4): DAMVIQNPRYQVTQFGKPVTLSCSQTLNHNVMYWYQQKSSQAPKLLFHYYDKDFNNEADTPDNFQSRRPNTSFCFLDIRSPGLGDTAMYLCATSRDVAQGAEKLFFGSGTQLSVL.

V usage is TRBV18 and J usage is TRBJ2-2; the match to TRBD2 covers 9 bases. The CDR3 loop spans 16 amino acids. Unmatched junction bases numbered 8, after V lost 0 bases and J lost 9 bases. CDR1 is KGHSH and CDR2 is LQKENI in the germline V gene. In DNA form, the CDR3 reads TGTGCCAGCTCACCACCAGCGGGGGGAGAAATCCGGGAGCTGTTTTTT. Its translation is CASSPPAGGEIRELFF.

V is TRBV2 and J is TRBJ2-7, with 8 bases identical to TRBD1. Germline CDR1 is SNHLY and CDR2 is FYNNEI. CDR3 length: 15 residues. Trimming removed 0 bases from V and 4 bases from J; junction bases left unmatched: 5. The CDR3 sequence: CASSEAGDRKYEQYF. CDR3 DNA: TGTGCCAGCAGTGAAGCGGGGGACAGGAAGTACGAGCAGTACTTC. Filled out from reference TRBV2 and TRBJ2-7, the complete variable domain reads EPEVTQTPSHQVTQMGQEVILRCVPISNHLYFYWYRQILGQKVEFLVSFYNNEISEKSEIFDDQFSVERPDGSNFTLKIRSTKLEDSAMYFCASSEAGDRKYEQYFGPGTRLTVT.

This clone was seen only once. The rearrangement joins TRBV14 to TRBJ1-1, with D perhaps TRBD1 (5 bases). The CDR3 spans 15 residues. Trimming removed 1 base at V and 5 bases at J, with 14 bases between. Germline-derived CDR1 and CDR2 are SGHDN and FVKESK. The CDR3 region is CASSQVVGVRTEAFF. Written as DNA, the CDR3 is TGTGCCAGCAGCCAAGTCGTAGGGGTGCGGACTGAAGCTTTCTTT.

The genes are TRBV5-1 and TRBJ1-1; D not resolved. Between the trimmed V and J ends, which lost 7 bases and 3 bases, there was a span of 10 bases. The CDR3 covers 12 residues. Per germline, CDR1 SGHRS and CDR2 YFSETQ. Written as DNA, the CDR3 is TGCGCCAGCCGCGGCGGGTACACTGAAGCTTTCTTT. It is translated as CASRGGYTEAFF.

J is TRBJ2-3 and V is TRBV5-1; 7 nucleotides line up with TRBD2. CDR1 is SGHRS and CDR2 is YFSETQ in the germline V gene. V shed 4 bases and J 1 base; nucleotides not matched to a gene: 6. The CDR3 length is 15 residues. CDR3 amino acids: CASSRAAGGTDTQYF. CDR3 DNA: TGCGCCAGCAGCAGGGCTGCGGGGGGCACAGATACGCAGTATTTT.

V gene TRBV7-9 combines with J gene TRBJ1-1; 8 nucleotides line up with TRBD1. The CDR3 has 13 amino acids. Trimming cost V 5 bases and J 4 bases; bases outside gene matches: 3. Germline lookup yields CDR1 SEHNR and CDR2 FQNEAQ (reference sequence). Here the CDR3 reads CASSPTGGTEAFF. CDR3 sequence (DNA): TGTGCCAGCAGCCCAACAGGGGGCACTGAAGCTTTCTTT.

The chain employs TRBV5-1 and TRBJ2-3; TRBD2 agrees at 7 bases. Germline assignment: CDR1 SGHRS and CDR2 YFSETQ. J lost 1 base, V lost 4 bases, and 6 bases had no gene match. CDR3 length: 15 residues. The chain's CDR3 is CASSAGRGGTDTQYF. In DNA form, the CDR3 reads TGCGCCAGCAGCGCGGGACGGGGGGGCACAGATACGCAGTATTTT.

The chain couples TRBV7-2 to TRBJ2-7, with TRBD1 identical over 7 bases. Per the germline V gene, CDR1 is SGHTA and CDR2 is FQGNSA. J gave up 0 bases and V 1 base, and 3 bases lay outside the gene matches. The CDR3 is 15 amino acids. CDR3 loop: CASSLGGQSSYEQYF. The CDR3 DNA is TGTGCCAGCAGCTTAGGGGGACAGAGCTCCTACGAGCAGTACTTC.

This clone was recorded only once. The V and J genes are TRBV28 and TRBJ2-2; 7 nucleotides agree with TRBD1. The CDR3 extends over 17 amino acids. Germline trimming cut 1 base from V and 4 bases from J; bases unmatched to any gene: 9. Germline V gene lookup returns CDR1 MDHEN and CDR2 SYDVKM. CDR3 in amino acids: CASSLYIVQGITGELFF. The CDR3 DNA is TGTGCCAGCAGTTTATATATCGTACAGGGGATCACCGGGGAGCTGTTTTTT.

This rearrangement joins TRBV7-8 to TRBJ2-6; 7 bases line up with TRBD1. Germline loops: CDR1 SGHVS, CDR2 FQNEAQ. The CDR3 runs to 18 residues. The junction had 13 bases not matched to a gene; V was cut back by 5 bases and J by 3 bases. The CDR3 region has the DNA TGTGCCAGCAGCCCAACAGGGGATCGGCCATTTGGGGCCAACGTCCTGACTTTC. Protein product: CASSPTGDRPFGANVLTF.

The V gene is TRBV19, the J gene TRBJ2-2; D is undetermined. The germline V gene has CDR1 LNHDA and CDR2 SQIVND (reference sequence). Between the trimmed V and J ends, which lost 5 bases and 6 bases, there was a span of 7 bases. The CDR3 sequence is 12 residues long. CDR3 bases: TGTGCCAGTAGTGACTTGGCCGGGGAGCTGTTTTTT. It translates to CASSDLAGELFF.

With respect to this clone: Other DNA sequences in this specimen translate into the identical CDR3. The chain recombines TRBV19 with TRBJ2-3; 11 bases fit TRBD1. Trimming took 5 bases from V and 5 from J; bases not matched to a gene: 6. The CDR3 covers 15 residues. Germline-derived CDR1 and CDR2 are LNHDA and SQIVND (reference sequence). In DNA, the CDR3 is TGTGCCAGTAGTTCAGGACAGGGGGCAGGAGATACGCAGTATTTT. Amino acid sequence: CASSSGQGAGDTQYF. The full variable domain, in which reference TRBV19 and TRBJ2-3 provide the parts outside the CDR3, is DGGITQSPKYLFRKEGQNVTLSCEQNLNHDAMYWYRQDPGQGLRLIYYSQIVNDFQKGDIAEGYSVSREKKESFPLTVTSAQKNPTAFYLCASSSGQGAGDTQYFGPGTRLTVL.

The chain employs TRBV18 and TRBJ2-6; tentatively, D is TRBD1 (6 bases). Germline CDR1 and CDR2: KGHSH and LQKENI. Trimming left V 6 bases short and J 0 bases short, with 18 bases between. The CDR3 spans 18 residues. The CDR3 region has the DNA TGTGCCAGCTCCAAAACCACAGGGAGTGTCTCTGGGGCCAACGTCCTGACTTTC. This translates into CASSKTTGSVSGANVLTF. The full variable domain, rest sourced from reference TRBV18 and TRBJ2-6, is NAGVMQNPRHLVRRRGQEARLRCSPMKGHSHVYWYRQLPEEGLKFMVYLQKENIIDESGMPKERFSAEFPKEGPSILRIQQVVRGDSAAYFCASSKTTGSVSGANVLTFGAGSRLTVL.

This clone was observed once. V is TRBV27 and J is TRBJ1-1; D not resolved. V was shortened by 2 bases and J by 1 base, with 8 bases between the two germline ends. The CDR3 spans 14 residues. Per the germline V gene, CDR1 is MNHEY and CDR2 is SMNVEV (reference sequence). CDR3 sequence reads: CASSLKIENTEAFF. The CDR3 nucleotides read TGTGCCAGCAGTTTAAAGATAGAGAACACTGAAGCTTTCTTT.